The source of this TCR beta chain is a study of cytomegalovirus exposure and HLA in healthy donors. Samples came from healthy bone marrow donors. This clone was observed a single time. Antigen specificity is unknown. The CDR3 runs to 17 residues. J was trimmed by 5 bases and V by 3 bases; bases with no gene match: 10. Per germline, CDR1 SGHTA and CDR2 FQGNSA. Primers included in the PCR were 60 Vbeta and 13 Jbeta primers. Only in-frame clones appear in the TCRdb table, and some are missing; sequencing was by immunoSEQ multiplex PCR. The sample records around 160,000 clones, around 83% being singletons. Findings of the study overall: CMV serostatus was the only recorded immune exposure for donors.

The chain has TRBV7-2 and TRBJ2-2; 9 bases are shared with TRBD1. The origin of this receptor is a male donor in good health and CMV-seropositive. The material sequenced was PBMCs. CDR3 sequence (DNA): TGTGCCAGCAGCTTTACCGGGACAGGGAGACGGACCGGGGAGCTGTTTTTT. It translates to CASSFTGTGRRTGELFF.